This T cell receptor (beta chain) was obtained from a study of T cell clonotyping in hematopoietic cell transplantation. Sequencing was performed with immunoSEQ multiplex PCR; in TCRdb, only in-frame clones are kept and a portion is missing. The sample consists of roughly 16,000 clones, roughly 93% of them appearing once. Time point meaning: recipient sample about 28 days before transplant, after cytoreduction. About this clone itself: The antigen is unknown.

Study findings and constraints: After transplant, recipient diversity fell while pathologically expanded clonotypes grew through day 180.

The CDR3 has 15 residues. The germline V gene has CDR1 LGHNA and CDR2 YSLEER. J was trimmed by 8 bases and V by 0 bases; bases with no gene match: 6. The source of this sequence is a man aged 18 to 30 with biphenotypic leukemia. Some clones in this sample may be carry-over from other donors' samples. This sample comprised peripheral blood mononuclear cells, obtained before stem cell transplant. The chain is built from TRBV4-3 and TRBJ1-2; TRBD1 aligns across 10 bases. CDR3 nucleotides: TGCGCCAGCAGCCAAGAAAGACAGGGGGCGCGAGGCTACACCTTC. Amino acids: CASSQERQGARGYTF.